This T cell receptor (delta chain) was recovered during a study of gamma-delta T cells after stem cell transplantation. Losses at the gene ends were 0 bases for V and 0 bases for J; bases not matched to a gene: 8. The germline gives CDR1 GEAIGNYY, CDR2 EKD. The CDR3 totals 18 residues. This clone was seen more than once but under ten times. TCRdb reprocessed the RT-PCR reads using CATT. The table includes fewer than 2,500 delta-chain clones, around 3.3% detected once. This sequence joins TRDV2 and TRDJ1; 11 bases line up with TRDD3. This TCR was sampled from a human donor. It is not recorded whose cells these are; they may come from a transplant donor. Sequencing was carried out using gamma-delta T cells. CDR3 protein: CACDTVGDTLAYTDKLIF. The CDR3 nucleotides are TGTGCCTGTGACACCGTGGGGGATACGCTTGCGTACACCGATAAACTCATCTTT.